This T cell receptor (beta chain) comes out of a study of OX40 agonist ivuxolimab in advanced cancers. Only in-frame clones appear in the TCRdb table, and some are missing; sequencing was by immunoSEQ multiplex PCR. The sample holds roughly 55,000 clones, about 80% seen once. The specimen comprised CD4+ or CD8+ T cells sorted from blood, sampled in a trial of the OX40 agonist ivuxolimab. The clonotype originates from an adult with an advanced solid tumor such as melanoma, head and neck, liver or kidney cancer.

Here the CDR3 DNA reads TGTGCCAGCAGCTTAGGTCGTTTGCATGAGCAGTTCTTC. Its protein product is CASSLGRLHEQFF. V and J are TRBV11-3 and TRBJ2-1; D is ambiguous. The ends were cut back, 1 base at V and 8 bases at J, with 9 bases in the middle. There are 13 residues in the CDR3. Germline loops: CDR1 SGHNT, CDR2 YENEEA. The full variable domain, rest sourced from reference TRBV11-3 and TRBJ2-1, is EAGVVQSPRYKIIEKKQPVAFWCNPISGHNTLYWYLQNLGQGPELLIRYENEEAVDDSQLPKDRFSAERLKGVDSTLKIQPAELGDSAVYLCASSLGRLHEQFFGPGTRLTVL.